This is a list of T cell receptor beta chains from one sample in a study of T cells in Graves' hyperthyroidism and ophthalmopathy. Via MiXCR, TCRdb re-called the multiplex PCR reads, giving one row per CDR3 protein. Found here are 600,000 to 750,000 distinct CDR3 sequences, roughly a sixth of them singletons; the top ten hold 15% to 19%. Sequenced input: blood. The receptors here all came from a man aged 50-59 years with Graves' hyperthyroidism. The CDR3 runs from the conserved cysteine through the conserved F or W. Each record gives: D gene, J gene, clone size, V gene, CDR3 protein, CDR3 DNA. The D gene is left open where the match is weak. The size of a clone is reported for some rows only, either as once, few or many, or as a class for expanded clones.

D: -; J: TRBJ2-1; size: many; V: TRBV7-9; CDR3: CASRTSGEYYNEQFF; DNA: TGTGCCAGCAGAACGTCAGGGGAGTACTACAATGAGCAGTTCTTC
D: -; J: TRBJ2-3; size: many; V: TRBV2; CDR3: CASSGTAGDTQYF; DNA: TGTGCCAGCAGTGGTACAGCAGGAGATACGCAGTATTTT
D: -; J: TRBJ2-1; size: many; V: TRBV19; CDR3: CASSILGTEGEQFF; DNA: TGTGCCAGTAGTATTTTGGGGACCGAGGGGGAGCAGTTCTTC
D: TRBD2; J: TRBJ2-7; size: few; V: TRBV20-1; CDR3: CSARAGGNEQYF; DNA: TGCAGTGCGAGAGCGGGAGGGAACGAGCAGTACTTC
D: -; J: TRBJ1-3; size: -; V: TRBV12-3/TRBV12-4; CDR3: CASSSSGGFGNTIYF; DNA: -
D: -; J: TRBJ2-3; size: many; V: TRBV11-1; CDR3: CASSLVVVAGITDTQYF; DNA: TGTGCCAGCAGCTTAGTCGTTGTTGCGGGGATTACAGATACGCAGTATTTT
D: -; J: TRBJ2-1; size: many; V: TRBV20-1; CDR3: CSAIAPYSYNEQFF; DNA: TGCAGTGCTATCGCGCCCTACTCCTACAATGAGCAGTTCTTC
D: TRBD1; J: TRBJ2-5; size: many; V: TRBV30; CDR3: CAWSSRGLETQYF; DNA: TGTGCCTGGAGCAGCAGGGGGCTTGAGACCCAGTACTTC
D: -; J: TRBJ2-5; size: many; V: TRBV6-5; CDR3: CASRVVAGRETQYF; DNA: TGTGCCAGCAGAGTAGTTGCCGGGCGGGAGACCCAGTACTTC
D: TRBD2; J: TRBJ2-2; size: many; V: TRBV7-9; CDR3: CASIGTSGRDRTGELFF; DNA: TGTGCCAGCATCGGGACTAGCGGGAGAGATCGGACCGGGGAGCTGTTTTTT
D: -; J: TRBJ1-1; size: many; V: TRBV2; CDR3: CASGVGAVMNTEAFF; DNA: TGTGCCAGCGGAGTAGGGGCTGTTATGAACACTGAAGCTTTCTTT
D: -; J: TRBJ2-3; size: few; V: TRBV4-1; CDR3: CASSQRGPTDTQYF; DNA: TGCGCCAGCAGCCAAAGGGGACCCACAGATACGCAGTATTTT
D: TRBD1; J: TRBJ1-2; size: few; V: TRBV5-1; CDR3: CASRLPYIKDRGHYTF; DNA: TGCGCCAGCCGCCTCCCTTATATTAAAGACAGGGGCCACTACACCTTC
D: -; J: TRBJ1-5; size: many; V: TRBV27; CDR3: CASRNAWGRVDQPQHF; DNA: TGTGCCAGCAGGAATGCGTGGGGCAGGGTGGATCAGCCCCAGCATTTT
D: -; J: TRBJ1-2; size: few; V: TRBV11-3; CDR3: CASSLSSRRGGGYTF; DNA: TGTGCCAGCAGCTTATCGAGTCGGAGGGGAGGAGGCTACACCTTC